The clone carrying this T cell receptor (beta chain) appeared a few times. This specimen comes from a study of blood T cells in healthy people across ages. Alongside a J-beta primer mix, a sample-barcoded 5' primer served in a second PCR lasting about 7 to 12 cycles. In TCRdb, the 5' RACE reads were re-called with MiXCR into one record per CDR3 protein. In the table there are fewer than 900,000 distinct CDR3 sequences, more than 40% of which are singletons. CDR3 length equals 13 residues. V gave up 7 bases and J gave up 0 bases, with 6 bases separating them. The sequencing input was blood. J is TRBJ2-2 and V is TRBV12-3 or TRBV12-4; D gene ambiguous. The source is a woman in her fifties or sixties in good health. The CDR3 DNA sequence: TGTGCCAGCACCAGAACGAACACCGGGGAGCTGTTTTTT. As protein: CASTRTNTGELFF.